The TCR beta chain described here comes from a study of preoperative IRX-2 immunotherapy in early breast cancer. Regarding treatment: preoperative locoregional IRX-2 cytokine immunotherapy. Patients received preoperative, locoregional IRX-2 cytokine immunotherapy in a phase Ib study. CDR3 length: 15 residues. The J segment lost 3 bases and the V segment lost 6 bases, leaving 7 bases of the junction unmatched. Looked up from germline, CDR1 is SGHNT and CDR2 is YENEEA. Clones were read by immunoSEQ multiplex PCR, and TCRdb kept only the in-frame ones, dropping some. The repertoire has some 99,000 clones, roughly 88% of them found once; the top ten carry about 1.9%.

The rearrangement uses TRBV11-3 and TRBJ1-1; 10 nucleotides match TRBD1. The input for sequencing was tumor tissue, taken after IRX-2 immunotherapy. The receptor was derived from a human donor with breast cancer. CDR3 sequence reads: CASRSDRGRDTEAFF. CDR3 sequence (DNA): TGTGCCAGCAGATCAGACAGGGGGCGAGACACTGAAGCTTTCTTT.